This TCR beta chain is from a study of identical twins. Study findings and constraints: Invariant cells of the MAIT and iNKT types might have partly distorted the zero-insertion analyses. Compared with unrelated sharing, twin-shared out-of-frame alpha sequences had more low-probability sequences.

No donor was unhealthy or non-Caucasian. In germline, CDR1 is SGHTA, CDR2 FQGNSA. Trimming pared 0 bases from V and 7 bases from J, leaving 6 bases between. The CDR3 is made up of 12 amino acids. This clonotype was found a few times. No antigen is known for it. Template switching created a universal primer site, and the cDNA included unique molecular identifiers. MiXCR, applied by TCRdb to the 5' RACE reads, yields one record per CDR3 protein. Here the sample spans some 1,600,000 distinct CDR3 sequences, about 32% being singletons. This TCR was recovered from a newborn girl in good health. The genes are TRBV7-2 and TRBJ1-1, with D uncertain. Sequencing was performed on cord blood. The CDR3 DNA is TGTGCCAGCAGCTTAGCGGGGTTTGAAGCTTTCTTT. Residues: CASSLAGFEAFF.